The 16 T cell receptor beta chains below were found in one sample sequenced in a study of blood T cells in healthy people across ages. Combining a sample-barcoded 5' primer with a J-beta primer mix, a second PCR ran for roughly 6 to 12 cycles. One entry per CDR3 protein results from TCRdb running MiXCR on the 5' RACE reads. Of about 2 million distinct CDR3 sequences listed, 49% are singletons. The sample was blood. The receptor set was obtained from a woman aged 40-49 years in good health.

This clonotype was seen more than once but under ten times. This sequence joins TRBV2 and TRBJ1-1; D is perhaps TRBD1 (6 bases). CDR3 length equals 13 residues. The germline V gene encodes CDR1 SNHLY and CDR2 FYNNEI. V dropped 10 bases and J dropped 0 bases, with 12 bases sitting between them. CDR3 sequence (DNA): TGTGCCACCGAAGACAGGCTGAACACTGAAGCTTTCTTT. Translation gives CATEDRLNTEAFF. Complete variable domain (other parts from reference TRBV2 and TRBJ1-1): EPEVTQTPSHQVTQMGQEVILRCVPISNHLYFYWYRQILGQKVEFLVSFYNNEISEKSEIFDDQFSVERPDGSNFTLKIRSTKLEDSAMYFCATEDRLNTEAFFGQGTRLTVV.

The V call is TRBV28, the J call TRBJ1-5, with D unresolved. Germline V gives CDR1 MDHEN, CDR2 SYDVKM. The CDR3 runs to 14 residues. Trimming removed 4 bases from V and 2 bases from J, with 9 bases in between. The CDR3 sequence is CASSYGVGNQPQHF. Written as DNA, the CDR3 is TGTGCCAGCAGTTATGGGGTAGGCAATCAGCCCCAGCATTTT.

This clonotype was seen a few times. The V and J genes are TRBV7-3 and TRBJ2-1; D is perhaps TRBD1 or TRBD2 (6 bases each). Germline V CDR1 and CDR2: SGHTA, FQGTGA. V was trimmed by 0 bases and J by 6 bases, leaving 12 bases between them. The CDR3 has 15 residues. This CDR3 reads CASSLTGGRPNEQFF. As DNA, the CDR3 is TGTGCCAGCAGCTTAACGGGGGGCAGACCCAATGAGCAGTTCTTC.

The CDR3 here is CASSYRTMNVVNEQFF. In DNA, the CDR3 is TGTGCCAGCAGTTACCGAACAATGAACGTAGTCAATGAGCAGTTCTTC. The chain carries TRBV6-6 and TRBJ2-1; the D is unclear. V shed 2 bases and J shed 6 bases, with 17 bases lying between them. CDR3 size: 16 residues. Germline-derived CDR1 and CDR2 are MNHNY and SVGAGI (reference sequence).

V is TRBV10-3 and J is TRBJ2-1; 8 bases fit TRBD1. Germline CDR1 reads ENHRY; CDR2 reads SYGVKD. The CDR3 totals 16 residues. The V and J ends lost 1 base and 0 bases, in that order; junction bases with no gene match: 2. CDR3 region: CAISEFTGGSYNEQFF. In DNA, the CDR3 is TGTGCCATCAGTGAGTTCACAGGGGGCTCCTACAATGAGCAGTTCTTC.

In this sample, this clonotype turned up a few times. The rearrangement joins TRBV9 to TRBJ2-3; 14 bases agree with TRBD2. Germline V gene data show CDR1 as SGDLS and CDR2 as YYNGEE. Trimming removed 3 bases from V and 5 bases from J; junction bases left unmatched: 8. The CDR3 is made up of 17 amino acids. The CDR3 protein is CASSAGLAGGLGDTQYF. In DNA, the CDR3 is TGTGCCAGCAGCGCCGGACTAGCGGGGGGTCTCGGAGATACGCAGTATTTT.

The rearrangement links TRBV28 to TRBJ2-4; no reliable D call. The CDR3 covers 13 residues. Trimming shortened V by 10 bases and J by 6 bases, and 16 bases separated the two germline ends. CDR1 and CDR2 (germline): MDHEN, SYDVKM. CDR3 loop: CATLEWRGNIQYF. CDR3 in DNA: TGTGCCACCCTGGAGTGGAGAGGAAACATTCAGTACTTC. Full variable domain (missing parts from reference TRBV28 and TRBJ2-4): DVKVTQSSRYLVKRTGEKVFLECVQDMDHENMFWYRQDPGLGLRLIYFSYDVKMKEKGDIPEGYSVSREKKERFSLILESASTNQTSMYLCATLEWRGNIQYFGAGTRLSVL.

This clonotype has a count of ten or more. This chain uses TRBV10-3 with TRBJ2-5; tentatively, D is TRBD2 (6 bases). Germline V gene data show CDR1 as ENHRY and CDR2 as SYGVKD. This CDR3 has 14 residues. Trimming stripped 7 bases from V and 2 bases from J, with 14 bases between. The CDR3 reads CAITRTITQETQYF. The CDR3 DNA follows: TGTGCCATCACCCGGACTATAACGCAAGAGACCCAGTACTTC.

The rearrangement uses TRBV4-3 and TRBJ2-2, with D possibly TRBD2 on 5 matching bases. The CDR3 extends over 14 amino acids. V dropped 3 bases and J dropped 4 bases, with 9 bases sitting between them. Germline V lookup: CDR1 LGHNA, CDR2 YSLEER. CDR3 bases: TGCGCCAGCAGCCAGGGCGGACTCACCGGGGAGCTGTTTTTT. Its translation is CASSQGGLTGELFF.

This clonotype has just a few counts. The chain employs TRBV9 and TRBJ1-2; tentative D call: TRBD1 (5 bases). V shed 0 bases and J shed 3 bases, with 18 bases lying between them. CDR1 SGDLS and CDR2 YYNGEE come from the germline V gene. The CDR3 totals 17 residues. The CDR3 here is CASSVAPLLTEDYGYTF. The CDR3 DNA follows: TGTGCCAGCAGCGTAGCCCCCTTACTGACAGAGGACTATGGCTACACCTTC. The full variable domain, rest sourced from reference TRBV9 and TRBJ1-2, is DSGVTQTPKHLITATGQRVTLRCSPRSGDLSVYWYQQSLDQGLQFLIQYYNGEERAKGNILERFSAQQFPDLHSELNLSSLELGDSALYFCASSVAPLLTEDYGYTFGSGTRLTVV.

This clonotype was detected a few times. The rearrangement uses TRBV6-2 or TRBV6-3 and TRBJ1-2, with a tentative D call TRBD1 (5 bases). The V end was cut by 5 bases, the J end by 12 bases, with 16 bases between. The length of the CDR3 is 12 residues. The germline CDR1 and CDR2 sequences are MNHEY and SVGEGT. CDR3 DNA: TGTGCCAGCAGTCGGGACGCCCTGTCTCACACCTTC. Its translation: CASSRDALSHTF.

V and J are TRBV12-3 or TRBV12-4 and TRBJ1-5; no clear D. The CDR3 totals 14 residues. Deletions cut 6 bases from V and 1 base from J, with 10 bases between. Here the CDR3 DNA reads TGTGCCAGCAGCCCCGAGACGAGCAATCAGCCCCAGCATTTT. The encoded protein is CASSPETSNQPQHF.

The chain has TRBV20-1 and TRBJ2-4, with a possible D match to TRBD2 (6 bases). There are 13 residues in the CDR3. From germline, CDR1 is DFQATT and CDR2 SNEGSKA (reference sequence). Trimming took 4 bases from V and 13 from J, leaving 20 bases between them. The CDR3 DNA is TGCAGTGCTAAAATTAGCGGTGGGCTTGAGCAGTACTTC. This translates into CSAKISGGLEQYF.

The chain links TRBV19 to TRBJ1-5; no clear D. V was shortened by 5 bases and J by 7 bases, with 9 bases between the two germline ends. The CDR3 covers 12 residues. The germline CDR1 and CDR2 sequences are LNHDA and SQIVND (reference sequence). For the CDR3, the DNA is TGTGCCAGTAGTCCGCATCTCCAGCCCCAGCATTTT. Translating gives CASSPHLQPQHF.

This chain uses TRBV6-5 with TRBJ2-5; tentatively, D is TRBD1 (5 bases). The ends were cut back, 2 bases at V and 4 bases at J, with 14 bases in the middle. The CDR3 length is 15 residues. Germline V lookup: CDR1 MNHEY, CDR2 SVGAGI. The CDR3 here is CASSYEGVVGETQYF. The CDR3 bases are TGTGCCAGCAGTTACGAAGGGGTAGTAGGAGAGACCCAGTACTTC.

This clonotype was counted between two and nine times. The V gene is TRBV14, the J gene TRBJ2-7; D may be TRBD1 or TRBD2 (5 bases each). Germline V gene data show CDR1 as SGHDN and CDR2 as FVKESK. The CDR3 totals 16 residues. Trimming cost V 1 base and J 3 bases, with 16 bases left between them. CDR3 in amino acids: CASSQVAWDGDYEQYF. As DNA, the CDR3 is TGTGCCAGCAGCCAAGTCGCCTGGGACGGAGACTACGAGCAGTACTTC.